Listed here is a single TCR beta chain. The sample originates from a study of blood T cell repertoires in COVID-19. On the study more broadly: Samples representing acute and convalescent COVID-19 were sourced from the United States, Italy and Spain. From T cells, B-cell-depleted T cells, or PBMCs came the material, which was cDNA or gDNA.

How the authors handled the data: Amplification from reference gene primers served as the basis for estimated nucleated cell counts. The data were produced by immunoSEQ multiplex PCR, yet TCRdb's version contains in-frame clones alone and is incomplete. V, J and clone size are those of that table, while D and trimming were read from the DNA. Of some 83,000 clones listed, about 87% are singletons. Trimming cost V 3 bases and J 4 bases, with 8 bases left between them. The CDR3 runs to 13 residues. The chain combines TRBV12-3 or TRBV12-4 with TRBJ2-3; D call uncertain. The TCR originated in a man at least 80 years old with active or convalescent COVID-19. The sample taken for sequencing was peripheral blood. The CDR3 reads CASSFDSPDTQYF. In DNA, the CDR3 is TGTGCCAGCAGTTTCGACTCCCCAGATACGCAGTATTTT.